The 31 T cell receptor beta chains in this list originate from one sample, sequenced in a study of T cell responses to AZD1222 COVID-19 vaccine. TCRdb's copy holds only in-frame clones and misses some; the assay was immunoSEQ multiplex PCR. This table holds 100,000 to 110,000 clones, about 86% found once. The sequenced sample was peripheral blood, obtained on day 0 of AZD1222 vaccination. These receptors all come from an adult in good health.

This chain connects TRBV5-1 to TRBJ1-2; D is possibly TRBD1 (5 bases). The CDR3 is 15 amino acids. The V end lost 3 bases, the J end lost 6 bases, and 18 bases lay between the germline ends. Germline V CDR1 and CDR2: SGHRS, YFSETQ. Here the CDR3 reads CASSSDRLRRDGYTF. Written as DNA, the CDR3 is TGCGCCAGCAGCTCCGACCGACTTCGCAGGGATGGCTACACCTTC.

This clone has only one observation. The chain couples TRBV2 to TRBJ1-2; the D is unclear. Looked up from germline, CDR1 is SNHLY and CDR2 is FYNNEI. The CDR3 length is 14 residues. V gave up 0 bases and J gave up 2 bases, with 7 bases separating them. The CDR3: CASSEATLNYGYTF. The CDR3 nucleotides read TGTGCCAGCAGTGAAGCAACCTTAAACTATGGCTACACCTTC.

The V gene is TRBV15, the J gene TRBJ2-7, with D tentatively TRBD2 (5 bases). CDR3 length: 15 residues. V lost 1 base and J 0 bases, leaving 10 bases between the germline ends. CDR1 is LNHNV, CDR2 YYDKDF, per germline (reference sequence). CDR3 protein: CATSRAGGLSYEQYF. The CDR3 DNA follows: TGTGCCACCAGCAGAGCGGGCGGGCTCTCCTACGAGCAGTACTTC.

The rearrangement uses TRBV19 and TRBJ1-4; a weak D match, TRBD1 (6 bases). Germline V gene lookup returns CDR1 LNHDA and CDR2 SQIVND (reference sequence). The CDR3 runs 15 residues. Trimming pared 3 bases from V and 2 bases from J, leaving 10 bases between. The CDR3 coding sequence is TGTGCCAGTAGTATGGTCAGGGGTACTAATGAAAAACTGTTTTTT. This sequence encodes CASSMVRGTNEKLFF.

This clone was counted between two and nine times. The rearrangement links TRBV5-1 to TRBJ2-3; D is perhaps TRBD1 or TRBD2 (6 bases each). The length of the CDR3 is 15 residues. Germline loops: CDR1 SGHRS, CDR2 YFSETQ. Trimming left V 1 base short and J 4 bases short, with 13 bases between. The CDR3 region has the DNA TGCGCCAGCAGCTTGACCGGGGGCACCGCAGATACGCAGTATTTT. Its protein is CASSLTGGTADTQYF.

This chain connects TRBV6-4 to TRBJ2-7; 13 bases match TRBD2. The CDR3 is 17 residues long. The V and J ends lost 8 bases and 0 bases, in that order; junction bases with no gene match: 10. From germline, CDR1 is MRHNA and CDR2 SNTAGT. The CDR3 spells CASGTGTSGDHSYEQYF. CDR3 sequence (DNA): TGTGCCAGCGGAACCGGGACTAGCGGGGATCACTCCTACGAGCAGTACTTC.

Only one count was recorded for this clone. The chain joins TRBV4-1 to TRBJ1-5; D is undetermined. The length of the CDR3 is 15 residues. Germline V lookup: CDR1 MGHRA, CDR2 YSYEKL. With 2 bases removed from V and 2 bases from J, the gap between germline ends came to 10 bases. CDR3 DNA sequence: TGCGCCAGCAGCCAATTATCGGAGGGCAATCAGCCCCAGCATTTT. The encoded protein is CASSQLSEGNQPQHF.

The CDR3 loop is CASTPGVGTGGGEQYF. CDR3 DNA sequence: TGTGCCAGTACTCCCGGGGTTGGTACGGGAGGCGGCGAGCAGTACTTC. The chain is built from TRBV19 and TRBJ2-7; 7 bases align to TRBD2. The ends lost 7 bases at V and 6 bases at J; junction bases unmatched: 18. The CDR3 is 16 residues long. Germline V lookup: CDR1 LNHDA, CDR2 SQIVND (reference sequence).

The gene calls are TRBV3-1 (or the pseudogene TRBV3-2) and TRBJ2-7; D uncertain. CDR3 length: 12 residues. Germline V gives CDR1 LGHDT, CDR2 YNNKEL (reference sequence). The ends were cut back, 3 bases at V and 6 bases at J, with 9 bases in the middle. CDR3 sequence reads: CASSHPGAEQYF. Written as DNA, the CDR3 is TGTGCCAGCAGCCATCCTGGAGCCGAGCAGTACTTC.

The chain combines TRBV9 with TRBJ1-1; TRBD1 might be the D (5 bases). CDR1 and CDR2 from the germline V gene are SGDLS and YYNGEE. The ends were cut back, 0 bases at V and 4 bases at J, with 13 bases in the middle. The CDR3 is 15 residues long. CDR3 DNA: TGTGCCAGCAGCGTAGGTCCGGGGGAATTCACTGAAGCTTTCTTT. This sequence encodes CASSVGPGEFTEAFF.

This chain joins TRBV25-1 and TRBJ1-1, with D maybe TRBD1 (5 bases). Between the trimmed V and J ends, which lost 0 bases and 3 bases, there was a span of 14 bases. The CDR3 runs 16 residues. CDR1 is MGHDK and CDR2 is SYGVNS in the germline V gene. The DNA for the CDR3 is TGTGCCAGCAGTGAATACGTCGGGGGGAGTTACACTGAAGCTTTCTTT. Translated, it gives CASSEYVGGSYTEAFF.

The DNA for the CDR3 is TGTGCCAGCAGCCATGAGGAAAGGGGGCAGGATGGCTACACCTTC. This encodes CASSHEERGQDGYTF. The chain couples TRBV7-2 to TRBJ1-2; 7 positions match TRBD1. The CDR3 totals 15 residues. V was clipped by 5 bases and J by 6 bases; unmatched bases: 12. Germline CDR1 is SGHTA and CDR2 is FQGNSA.

The chain joins TRBV6-5 to TRBJ2-1; 7 bases map to TRBD2. The V gene's germline CDR1 is MNHEY and CDR2 SVGAGI. The CDR3 has 13 residues. The trim removed 1 base at V and 7 bases at J, leaving 1 base unmatched. The CDR3 DNA follows: TGTGCCAGCAGTTACTGGGGAGGGAATGAGCAGTTCTTC. Translation gives CASSYWGGNEQFF.

V and J are TRBV6-5 and TRBJ1-2, with D maybe TRBD1 (6 bases). Germline CDR1 MNHEY, CDR2 SVGAGI. The V gene lost 10 bases and the J gene lost 4 bases, with 13 bases spanning the gap. This CDR3 has 12 residues. DNA of the CDR3: TGTGCCACTGGGGCAGGGGTCTATGGCTACACCTTC. Its protein product is CATGAGVYGYTF.

The rearrangement joins TRBV23-1 to TRBJ2-7; D not resolved. TRBV23-1 is labeled an ORF, and its function is uncertain. The CDR3 totals 12 residues. Trimming left V 5 bases short and J 3 bases short, with 8 bases between. The CDR3 region is CASSSTCYEQYF. CDR3 sequence (DNA): TGCGCCAGCAGTTCGACCTGCTACGAGCAGTACTTC.

CDR3 in DNA: TGTGCCAGTACCATCCAGGGAGGGGAGACCCAGTACTTC. Translating gives CASTIQGGETQYF. V is TRBV19 and J is TRBJ2-5; 7 nucleotides align to TRBD2. The CDR3 runs to 13 residues. In germline, CDR1 is LNHDA, CDR2 SQIVND (reference sequence). Germline trimming cut 7 bases from V and 5 bases from J; bases unmatched to any gene: 7.

The rearrangement uses TRBV7-2 and TRBJ1-1; D unclear. Germline CDR1 is SGHTA and CDR2 is FQGNSA. The CDR3 is made up of 14 amino acids. V was shortened by 5 bases and J by 4 bases, with 14 bases between the two germline ends. The CDR3 is CASSLEGRPTEAFF. The CDR3, as DNA: TGTGCCAGCAGCCTAGAGGGCCGACCCACTGAAGCTTTCTTT.

The rearrangement links TRBV6-2 or TRBV6-3 to TRBJ1-2; D is possibly TRBD1 (6 bases). The CDR3 covers 15 residues. V was pared by 2 bases and J by 3 bases, with 13 bases between. CDR1 and CDR2 (germline): MNHEY, SVGEGT. DNA for the CDR3: TGTGCCAGCAGTTACCTAACAGGGAGTGACTATGGCTACACCTTC. Protein: CASSYLTGSDYGYTF.

The chain combines TRBV6-5 with TRBJ2-5, with TRBD2 matching over 13 bases. Germline V gives CDR1 MNHEY, CDR2 SVGAGI. CDR3 size: 15 residues. V was pared by 8 bases and J by 2 bases, with 5 bases of the junction left unmatched. Written as DNA, the CDR3 is TGTGCCAGCCGGGGACTAGCGGGAACACAAGAGACCCAGTACTTC. This translates into CASRGLAGTQETQYF.

The genes are TRBV7-2 and TRBJ1-1; no reliable D call. The V end lost 1 base, the J end lost 0 bases, and 3 bases lay between the germline ends. Germline lookup yields CDR1 SGHTA and CDR2 FQGNSA. This CDR3 region has 13 residues. The CDR3 spells CASSLEVNTEAFF. The CDR3 DNA reads TGTGCCAGCAGCTTAGAGGTGAACACTGAAGCTTTCTTT.

The rearrangement joins TRBV19 to TRBJ1-2, with a weak D call TRBD1 (6 bases). Trimming took off 7 bases at V and 3 bases at J, with 15 bases between the two ends. The CDR3 sequence is 14 residues long. CDR1 is LNHDA and CDR2 is SQIVND in the germline V gene (reference sequence). Written as DNA, the CDR3 is TGTGCCAGTAAGACACAGGGTTCGGACTATGGCTACACCTTC. Amino acid sequence: CASKTQGSDYGYTF.

This sequence joins TRBV7-9 and TRBJ1-1; D might be TRBD1 (5 bases). From germline, CDR1 is SEHNR and CDR2 FQNEAQ (reference sequence). Between the trimmed V and J ends, which lost 1 base and 6 bases, there was a span of 12 bases. The CDR3 has 14 residues. CDR3 protein: CASSLEAKGAEAFF. The CDR3 DNA follows: TGTGCCAGCAGCTTAGAAGCGAAAGGGGCTGAAGCTTTCTTT.

The rearrangement uses TRBV10-3 and TRBJ2-1; 10 nucleotides align to TRBD2. Germline-derived CDR1 and CDR2 are ENHRY and SYGVKD. The CDR3 sequence is 17 residues long. J gave up 4 bases and V 6 bases, and 12 bases lay outside the gene matches. The CDR3 here is CAIRDLRTSGLYNEQFF. CDR3 DNA sequence: TGTGCCATCAGGGACCTAAGGACTAGCGGACTATACAATGAGCAGTTCTTC.

V is TRBV6-1 and J is TRBJ2-4; D might be TRBD2 (5 bases). Trimming took 1 base from V and 2 from J, leaving 18 bases between them. Germline V gene data show CDR1 as MNHNS and CDR2 as SASEGT. The CDR3 sequence is 18 residues long. The CDR3 region has the DNA TGTGCCAGCAGTGAAGATATATTACAGAGGGAAACCAAAAACATTCAGTACTTC. This sequence encodes CASSEDILQRETKNIQYF.

The chain uses TRBV15 and TRBJ1-1, with D perhaps matching TRBD1 (5 bases). This CDR3 region has 15 residues. The germline CDR1 and CDR2 sequences are LNHNV and YYDKDF (reference sequence). The V and J ends lost 1 base and 2 bases respectively, with 11 bases between them. The CDR3 coding sequence is TGTGCCACCAGCAGAGCTGTTCAGGGAAACACTGAAGCTTTCTTT. Its translation: CATSRAVQGNTEAFF.

The chain employs TRBV7-3 and TRBJ2-5; no clear D gene. The V end was cut by 2 bases, the J end by 4 bases, with 8 bases between. The CDR3 contains 13 residues. Germline lookup yields CDR1 SGHTA and CDR2 FQGTGA. CDR3 amino acids: CASSLSRGETQYF. CDR3 coding DNA: TGTGCCAGCAGCTTATCGAGAGGAGAGACCCAGTACTTC.

This clone appeared a single time. The J gene is TRBJ2-1, the V gene TRBV5-1; no definite D call. This CDR3 region has 14 residues. Trimming took 0 bases from V and 8 from J, leaving 12 bases between them. In germline, CDR1 is SGHRS, CDR2 YFSETQ. As DNA, the CDR3 is TGCGCCAGCAGCTTGGCCGCAGGAATCGATGAGCAGTTCTTC. Its translation: CASSLAAGIDEQFF.

The chain carries TRBV12-3 or TRBV12-4 and TRBJ1-2; weak D call: TRBD1 (6 bases). This CDR3 contains 12 residues. V lost 7 bases to trimming and J lost 7 bases, with 13 bases between them. The CDR3 spells CASKPGVGGYTF. The CDR3 coding sequence is TGTGCCAGCAAACCAGGGGTCGGTGGCTACACCTTC.

The rearrangement links TRBV11-3 to TRBJ1-1; maybe TRBD1 (5 bases). There are 13 residues in the CDR3. Germline assignment: CDR1 SGHNT and CDR2 YENEEA. V lost 8 bases, J lost 3 bases, and 13 bases lay in between. The CDR3 bases are TGTGCCAGCCGGACACTTTGGGACACTGAAGCTTTCTTT. Amino acids: CASRTLWDTEAFF.

The rearrangement links TRBV9 to TRBJ2-5, with D perhaps matching TRBD1 or TRBD2 (5 bases each). The germline V gene has CDR1 SGDLS and CDR2 YYNGEE. Between the trimmed V and J ends, which lost 0 bases and 2 bases, there was a span of 8 bases. The CDR3 extends over 14 amino acids. The CDR3 DNA is TGTGCCAGCAGCGTAGGGGGGATGCAAGAGACCCAGTACTTC. This gives the protein CASSVGGMQETQYF.

The chain carries TRBV5-1 and TRBJ2-7; maybe TRBD2 (6 bases). Germline V CDR1 and CDR2: SGHRS, YFSETQ. This CDR3 is 14 amino acids long. Between the trimmed V and J ends, which lost 5 bases and 6 bases, there was a span of 18 bases. The CDR3 region is CASSSGNLGGEQYF. As DNA, the CDR3 is TGCGCCAGCAGTTCCGGGAACCTCGGGGGCGAGCAGTACTTC.